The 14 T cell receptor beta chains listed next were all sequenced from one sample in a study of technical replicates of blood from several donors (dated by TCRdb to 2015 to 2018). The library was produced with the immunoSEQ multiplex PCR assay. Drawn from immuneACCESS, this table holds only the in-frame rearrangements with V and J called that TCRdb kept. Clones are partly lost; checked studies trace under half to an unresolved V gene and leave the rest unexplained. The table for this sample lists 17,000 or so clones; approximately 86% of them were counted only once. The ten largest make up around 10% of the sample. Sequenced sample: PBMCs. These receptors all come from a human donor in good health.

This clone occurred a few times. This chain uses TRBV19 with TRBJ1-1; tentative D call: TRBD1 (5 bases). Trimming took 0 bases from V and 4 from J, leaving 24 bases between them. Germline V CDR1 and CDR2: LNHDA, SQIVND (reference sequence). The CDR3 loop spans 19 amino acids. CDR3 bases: TGTGCCAGTAGTATAGAAATCACCGGGCTTAGGGGCGTATTCACTGAAGCTTTCTTT. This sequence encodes CASSIEITGLRGVFTEAFF.

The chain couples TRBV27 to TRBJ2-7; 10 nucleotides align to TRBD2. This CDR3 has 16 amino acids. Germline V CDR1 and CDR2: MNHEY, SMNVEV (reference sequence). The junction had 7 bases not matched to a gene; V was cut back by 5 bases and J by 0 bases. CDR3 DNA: TGTGCCAGCAGTCTCCAGCTAGCGGGGGCCTCCTACGAGCAGTACTTC. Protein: CASSLQLAGASYEQYF.

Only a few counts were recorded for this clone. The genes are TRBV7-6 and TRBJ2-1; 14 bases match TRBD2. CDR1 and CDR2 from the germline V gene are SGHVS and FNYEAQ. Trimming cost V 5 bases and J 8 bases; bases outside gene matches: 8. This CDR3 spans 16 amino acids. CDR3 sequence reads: CASSGSGTSGRHEQFF. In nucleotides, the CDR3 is TGTGCCAGCAGCGGATCCGGGACTAGCGGGAGACATGAGCAGTTCTTC.

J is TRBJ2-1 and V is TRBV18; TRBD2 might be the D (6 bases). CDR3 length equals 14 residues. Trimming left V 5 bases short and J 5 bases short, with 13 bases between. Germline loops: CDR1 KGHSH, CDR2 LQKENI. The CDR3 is CASSRDFANNEQFF. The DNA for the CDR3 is TGTGCCAGCTCAAGGGACTTCGCCAACAATGAGCAGTTCTTC.

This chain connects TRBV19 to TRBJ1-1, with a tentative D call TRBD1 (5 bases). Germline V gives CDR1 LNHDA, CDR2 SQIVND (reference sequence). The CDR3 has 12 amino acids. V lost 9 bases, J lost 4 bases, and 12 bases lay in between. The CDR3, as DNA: TGTGCCAGCCGAACAAGGGGCACTGAAGCTTTCTTT. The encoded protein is CASRTRGTEAFF.

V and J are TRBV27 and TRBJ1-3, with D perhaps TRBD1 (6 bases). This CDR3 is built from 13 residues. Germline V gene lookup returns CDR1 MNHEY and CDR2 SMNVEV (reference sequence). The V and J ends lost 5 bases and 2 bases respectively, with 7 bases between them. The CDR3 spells CASSHRAGNTIYF. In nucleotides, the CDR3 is TGTGCCAGCAGTCACAGGGCTGGAAACACCATATATTTT.

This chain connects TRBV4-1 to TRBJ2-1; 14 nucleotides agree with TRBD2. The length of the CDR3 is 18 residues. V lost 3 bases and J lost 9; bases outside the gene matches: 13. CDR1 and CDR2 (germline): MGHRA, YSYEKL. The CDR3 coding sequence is TGCGCCAGCAGCCAGCCCGGGACTAGCGGGAGCCCTTGGGGTGAGCAGTTCTTC. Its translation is CASSQPGTSGSPWGEQFF.

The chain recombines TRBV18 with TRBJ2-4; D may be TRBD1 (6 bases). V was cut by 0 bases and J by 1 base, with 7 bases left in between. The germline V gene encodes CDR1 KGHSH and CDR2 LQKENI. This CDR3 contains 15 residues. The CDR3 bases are TGTGCCAGCTCACCACCGGGGGCGGCCAAAAACATTCAGTACTTC. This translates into CASSPPGAAKNIQYF.

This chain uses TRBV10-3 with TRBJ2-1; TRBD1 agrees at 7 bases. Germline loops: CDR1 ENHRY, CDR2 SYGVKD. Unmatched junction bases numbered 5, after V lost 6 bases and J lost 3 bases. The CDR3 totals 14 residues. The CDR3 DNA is TGTGCCATCAGAGGGGGCGCGGACTACAATGAGCAGTTCTTC. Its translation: CAIRGGADYNEQFF.

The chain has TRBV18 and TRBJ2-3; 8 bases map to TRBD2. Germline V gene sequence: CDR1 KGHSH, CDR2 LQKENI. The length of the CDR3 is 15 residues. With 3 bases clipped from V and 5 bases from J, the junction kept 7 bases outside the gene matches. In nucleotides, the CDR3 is TGTGCCAGCTCACCTCAAGCGGGAGCTGTAGATACGCAGTATTTT. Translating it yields CASSPQAGAVDTQYF.

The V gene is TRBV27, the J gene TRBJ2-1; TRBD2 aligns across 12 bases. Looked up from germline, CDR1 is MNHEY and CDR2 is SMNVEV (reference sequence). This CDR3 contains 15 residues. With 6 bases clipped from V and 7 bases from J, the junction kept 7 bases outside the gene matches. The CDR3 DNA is TGTGCCAGCAGCCCCGGGACTAGCGGGCATAATGAGCAGTTCTTC. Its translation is CASSPGTSGHNEQFF.

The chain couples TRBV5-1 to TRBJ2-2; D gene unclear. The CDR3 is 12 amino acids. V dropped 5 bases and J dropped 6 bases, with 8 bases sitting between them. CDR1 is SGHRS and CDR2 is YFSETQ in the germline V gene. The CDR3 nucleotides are TGCGCCAGCAGGGTAGATTCCGGGGAGCTGTTTTTT. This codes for CASRVDSGELFF.

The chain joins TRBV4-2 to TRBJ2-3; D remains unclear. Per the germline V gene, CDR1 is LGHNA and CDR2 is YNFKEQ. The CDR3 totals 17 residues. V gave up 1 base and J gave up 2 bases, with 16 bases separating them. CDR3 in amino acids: CASSQAETFIFTDTQYF. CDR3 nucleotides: TGTGCCAGCAGCCAAGCGGAGACTTTCATATTCACAGATACGCAGTATTTT.

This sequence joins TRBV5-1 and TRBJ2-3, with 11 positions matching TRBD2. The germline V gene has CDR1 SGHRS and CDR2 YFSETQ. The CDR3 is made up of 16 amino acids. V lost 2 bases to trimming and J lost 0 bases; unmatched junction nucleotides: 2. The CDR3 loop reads CASSLGTSGSTDTQYF. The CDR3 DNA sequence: TGCGCCAGCAGCTTAGGGACTAGCGGTAGCACAGATACGCAGTATTTT.